The next 30 T cell receptor beta chains were all read from a single sample in a study of beta chain features in type 1 diabetes. Expressed TCRB transcripts were sequenced because the isolated RNA had all been reverse transcribed beforehand. Measured with immunoSEQ multiplex PCR; TCRdb has only the in-frame clones, and not every one. This sample has around 300,000 clones, with over 14% found just once. Regarding the study as a whole: People with Type 1 diabetes carried modestly yet significantly shorter TCRB CDR3s in all four CD4+ subsets.

For these receptors, no antigen is known. What was sequenced was naive CD4+ T cells from blood. The origin of the receptors is a man aged 18 to 29 with type 1 diabetes.

This clone was picked up a small number of times. V gene TRBV27 combines with J gene TRBJ2-2; 7 bases line up with TRBD1. V was pared by 3 bases and J by 5 bases, with 3 bases of the junction left unmatched. The CDR3 spans 14 residues. Looked up from germline, CDR1 is MNHEY and CDR2 is SMNVEV (reference sequence). The CDR3 nucleotides are TGTGCCAGCAGTTTGAACAGGGGTACCGGGGAGCTGTTTTTT. This sequence encodes CASSLNRGTGELFF.

This clone has only a few counts. The chain carries TRBV2 and TRBJ1-5; 8 bases agree with TRBD1. The V gene's germline CDR1 is SNHLY and CDR2 FYNNEI. The CDR3 sequence is 14 residues long. Losses at the gene ends were 6 bases for V and 2 bases for J; bases not matched to a gene: 3. CDR3 bases: TGTGCCAGCAGGGACAGGGTTGGCAATCAGCCCCAGCATTTT. This encodes CASRDRVGNQPQHF.

This chain links TRBV5-4 with TRBJ1-1; D gene unclear. Germline V gene sequence: CDR1 SGHNT, CDR2 YYREEE (reference sequence). CDR3 size: 13 residues. Trimming cost V 5 bases and J 3 bases, with 11 bases left between them. The CDR3 spells CASRRAGDTEAFF. Written as DNA, the CDR3 is TGTGCCAGCAGGCGGGCCGGGGACACTGAAGCTTTCTTT.

About this clone: One junction end disagrees with the germline gene, perhaps due to a read error. The gene calls are TRBV2 and TRBJ1-2; 8 positions agree with TRBD1. This CDR3 is built from 11 residues. Germline V lookup: CDR1 SNHLY, CDR2 FYNNEI. The CDR3 DNA reads as TGTGCCAGCAGGAGGGGACAGGTGGCGCGCTTC. Protein product: CASRRGQVARF.

This clone was picked up a small number of times. The chain has TRBV9 and TRBJ2-3, with D perhaps TRBD2 (6 bases). Between the trimmed V and J ends, which lost 5 bases and 0 bases, there was a span of 13 bases. Looked up from germline, CDR1 is SGDLS and CDR2 is YYNGEE. This CDR3 contains 15 residues. CDR3 region: CASRSGGTSTDTQYF. CDR3 DNA sequence: TGTGCCAGCAGATCTGGAGGGACTAGCACAGATACGCAGTATTTT.

The J gene is TRBJ2-3, the V gene TRBV9; 7 nucleotides agree with TRBD1. The CDR3 loop spans 15 amino acids. The V gene end was trimmed by 3 bases and the J gene end by 5 bases; junction bases not matched to a gene: 9. Germline CDR1 is SGDLS and CDR2 is YYNGEE. The CDR3 nucleotides are TGTGCCAGCAGCGCCCAACAGGGGTCAATAGATACGCAGTATTTT. Its protein product is CASSAQQGSIDTQYF.

This chain connects TRBV10-1 to TRBJ2-1; D might be TRBD1 (6 bases). CDR1 WNHNN and CDR2 SYGVQD come from the germline V gene (reference sequence). V was shortened by 6 bases and J by 9 bases, with 15 bases between the two germline ends. CDR3 length equals 13 residues. The DNA for the CDR3 is TGCGCCAGCAGCGAAGGGGGAGTGGGTGAGCAGTTCTTC. This gives the protein CASSEGGVGEQFF.

This clone turned up a few times. This chain uses TRBV6-5 with TRBJ2-7; no definite D call. The CDR3 is 16 amino acids. CDR1 and CDR2 from the germline V gene are MNHEY and SVGAGI. Trimming cost V 0 bases and J 0 bases, with 12 bases left between them. This CDR3 reads CASSYSPVPTSYEQYF. The CDR3 nucleotides are TGTGCCAGCAGTTACTCACCGGTGCCCACCTCCTACGAGCAGTACTTC.

V and J are TRBV27 and TRBJ2-7; TRBD2 matches at 9 bases. The germline CDR1 and CDR2 sequences are MNHEY and SMNVEV (reference sequence). V was clipped by 4 bases and J by 4 bases; unmatched bases: 11. CDR3 size: 16 residues. This CDR3 is CASSSPIAGANYEQYF. CDR3 DNA: TGTGCCAGCAGTTCGCCTATAGCGGGAGCGAATTACGAGCAGTACTTC.

This clone occurred a few times. The chain carries TRBV15 and TRBJ2-2, with 9 positions matching TRBD1. This CDR3 region has 16 residues. Germline trimming cut 6 bases from V and 3 bases from J; bases unmatched to any gene: 8. Germline CDR1 LNHNV, CDR2 YYDKDF (reference sequence). DNA for the CDR3: TGTGCCACCAGTCTCATTAGGACAGGGGACACCGGGGAGCTGTTTTTT. Its protein is CATSLIRTGDTGELFF.

This clone was observed a handful of times. CDR3 protein: CASSLYADRETQYF. CDR3 nucleotide sequence: TGTGCCAGCAGCTTATACGCGGACAGAGAGACCCAGTACTTC. The chain employs TRBV7-2 and TRBJ2-5, with D maybe TRBD1 (6 bases). The CDR3 has 14 residues. The germline V gene encodes CDR1 SGHTA and CDR2 FQGNSA. Deletions cut 2 bases from V and 4 bases from J, with 11 bases between.

The table lists this clone with a few counts. The genes are TRBV27 and TRBJ2-7, with D possibly TRBD1 on 6 matching bases. The CDR3 totals 18 residues. The V end was cut by 1 base, the J end by 0 bases, with 19 bases between. Germline values: CDR1 MNHEY, CDR2 SMNVEV (reference sequence). The CDR3 DNA reads TGTGCCAGCAGTTTATTTGGGGGACACCCCAGTCGCTCCTACGAGCAGTACTTC. Its protein is CASSLFGGHPSRSYEQYF.

This rearrangement joins TRBV4-3 to TRBJ2-2, with D uncertain. V was cut by 0 bases and J by 7 bases, with 15 bases left in between. The CDR3 runs to 16 residues. Germline values: CDR1 LGHNA, CDR2 YSLEER. CDR3 residues: CASSQDPLLRGGELFF. The CDR3 DNA follows: TGCGCCAGCAGCCAAGATCCACTGCTGCGCGGCGGGGAGCTGTTTTTT.

The chain joins TRBV9 to TRBJ2-4, with D perhaps TRBD1 (6 bases). Germline V gives CDR1 SGDLS, CDR2 YYNGEE. V was cut by 4 bases and J by 15 bases, with 20 bases left in between. The CDR3 covers 13 residues. CDR3 region: CASSSPQGRMMYF. CDR3 bases: TGTGCCAGCAGCTCGCCACAGGGTCGCATGATGTACTTC.

This clone was seen a handful of times. The J gene is TRBJ2-7, the V gene TRBV7-9; tentatively, D is TRBD2 (5 bases). Germline lookup yields CDR1 SEHNR and CDR2 FQNEAQ (reference sequence). V was clipped by 6 bases and J by 0 bases, with 12 bases between them. This CDR3 spans 14 amino acids. DNA of the CDR3: TGTGCCAGCAGTCAAGGAGGTCTCTCCTACGAGCAGTACTTC. Protein sequence: CASSQGGLSYEQYF.

The chain carries TRBV5-1 and TRBJ2-5; 7 nucleotides line up with TRBD1. The CDR3 extends over 16 amino acids. V gave up 4 bases and J gave up 2 bases; unmatched junction bases: 11. Germline CDR1 reads SGHRS; CDR2 reads YFSETQ. The CDR3 loop is CASSHGQAILQETQYF. The DNA for the CDR3 is TGCGCCAGCAGCCACGGACAGGCGATCTTACAAGAGACCCAGTACTTC.

With regard to this clone: The same CDR3 arises from other DNA sequences in this sample as well. The chain joins TRBV29-1 to TRBJ1-1; maybe TRBD1 (6 bases). V lost 7 bases and J 6 bases, leaving 15 bases between the germline ends. This CDR3 spans 12 amino acids. Per germline, CDR1 SQVTM and CDR2 ANQGSEA. DNA of the CDR3: TGCAGCGCTCCGGGGCAGGGGTCTGAAGCTTTCTTT. Its protein product is CSAPGQGSEAFF.

This clone was seen a few times. The genes are TRBV28 and TRBJ1-4, with D unresolved. Trimming cost V 5 bases and J 5 bases, with 15 bases left between them. Germline CDR1 is MDHEN and CDR2 is SYDVKM. The CDR3 contains 15 residues. This CDR3 reads CASSIHRILNEKLFF. CDR3 in DNA: TGTGCCAGCAGTATCCACAGAATATTAAATGAAAAACTGTTTTTT.

This clone was picked up a small number of times. This specimen includes other DNA sequences encoding the same CDR3. V and J are TRBV28 and TRBJ2-7, with D tentatively TRBD1 (5 bases). Germline values: CDR1 MDHEN, CDR2 SYDVKM. Trimming removed 4 bases at V and 3 bases at J, with 13 bases between. This CDR3 contains 14 residues. CDR3 region: CASSSGQGFYEQYF. Here the CDR3 DNA reads TGTGCCAGCAGTTCCGGACAAGGATTCTACGAGCAGTACTTC.

This clone was observed a handful of times. The chain carries TRBV7-6 and TRBJ2-1; D gene ambiguous. The germline V gene has CDR1 SGHVS and CDR2 FNYEAQ. This CDR3 is built from 15 residues. Trimming stripped 5 bases from V and 5 bases from J, with 16 bases between. The CDR3 nucleotides read TGTGCCAGCAGCCCGGGTCCGGGTTTCAACAATGAGCAGTTCTTC. Its protein product is CASSPGPGFNNEQFF.

The chain couples TRBV6-1 to TRBJ2-2; tentatively, D is TRBD2 (5 bases). CDR3 length: 12 amino acids. The germline gives CDR1 MNHNS, CDR2 SASEGT. V gave up 5 bases and J gave up 6 bases, with 7 bases separating them. As DNA, the CDR3 is TGTGCCAGCAGTCGAGGGTCCGGGGAGCTGTTTTTT. Residues: CASSRGSGELFF.

The chain links TRBV5-4 to TRBJ1-2; D might be TRBD1 (5 bases). V was clipped by 7 bases and J by 7 bases, with 20 bases between them. This CDR3 comprises 14 residues. The V gene's germline CDR1 is SGHNT and CDR2 YYREEE (reference sequence). The CDR3 DNA follows: TGTGCCAGCCGAGTCTTTGGGGGGATGGGTGGCTACACCTTC. Protein: CASRVFGGMGGYTF. The full variable domain, completed using reference TRBV5-4 and TRBJ1-2, is ETGVTQSPTHLIKTRGQQVTLRCSSQSGHNTVSWYQQALGQGPQFIFQYYREEENGRGNFPPRFSGLQFPNYSSELNVNALELDDSALYLCASRVFGGMGGYTFGSGTRLTVV.

This chain joins TRBV19 and TRBJ1-1, with no clear D. The V end was cut by 6 bases, the J end by 2 bases, with 10 bases between. The germline gives CDR1 LNHDA, CDR2 SQIVND (reference sequence). The CDR3 loop spans 13 amino acids. The DNA of the CDR3 is TGTGCCAGTAGCTTACGGGTTAACACTGAAGCTTTCTTT. This encodes CASSLRVNTEAFF.

This clone was seen a few times. The CDR3 reads CASSFDGGGTYEQYF. The CDR3 DNA is TGTGCCAGCAGTTTCGACGGCGGGGGAACCTACGAGCAGTACTTC. V usage is TRBV6-6 and J usage is TRBJ2-7; 7 bases fit TRBD2. CDR1 and CDR2 (germline): MNHNY, SVGAGI (reference sequence). The CDR3 loop spans 15 amino acids. Losses at the gene ends were 4 bases for V and 2 bases for J; bases not matched to a gene: 8.

The chain has TRBV14 and TRBJ2-4; D may be TRBD1 (6 bases). Germline values: CDR1 SGHDN, CDR2 FVKESK. V lost 1 base, J lost 0 bases, and 13 bases lay in between. The CDR3 runs 17 residues. CDR3 sequence (DNA): TGTGCCAGCAGCCAAGGGGGGCTAGCATTAGCCAAAAACATTCAGTACTTC. Translation gives CASSQGGLALAKNIQYF. Using reference TRBV14 and TRBJ2-4 for the parts outside the CDR3, the full variable domain is EAGVTQFPSHSVIEKGQTVTLRCDPISGHDNLYWYRRVMGKEIKFLLHFVKESKQDESGMPNNRFLAERTGGTYSTLKVQPAELEDSGVYFCASSQGGLALAKNIQYFGAGTRLSVL.

This clone was recorded a few times. This chain uses TRBV5-1 with TRBJ2-1; D unresolved. This CDR3 has 13 amino acids. Trimming took off 2 bases at V and 9 bases at J, with 12 bases between the two ends. Germline CDR1 and CDR2: SGHRS and YFSETQ. The CDR3 DNA follows: TGCGCCAGCAGCTTCGATGGTCAGGCTGAGCAGTTCTTC. It translates to CASSFDGQAEQFF.

This clone was picked up a small number of times. V gene TRBV9 combines with J gene TRBJ2-7; possible D gene TRBD2, 6 bases. This CDR3 has 14 amino acids. Germline V lookup: CDR1 SGDLS, CDR2 YYNGEE. Trimming pared 1 base from V and 3 bases from J, leaving 11 bases between. The DNA for the CDR3 is TGTGCCAGCAGCGTAACTAGCCACAACTACGAGCAGTACTTC. Amino acid sequence: CASSVTSHNYEQYF.

CDR3 in amino acids: CASSLELAGVADTQYF. As DNA, the CDR3 is TGTGCCAGCAGCCTCGAACTAGCGGGAGTTGCAGATACGCAGTATTTT. This sequence joins TRBV4-2 and TRBJ2-3; 11 nucleotides align to TRBD2. Germline trimming cut 4 bases from V and 4 bases from J; bases unmatched to any gene: 7. Germline V gene lookup returns CDR1 LGHNA and CDR2 YNFKEQ. CDR3 length equals 16 residues.

The chain carries TRBV10-1 and TRBJ2-7, with 7 positions matching TRBD2. The CDR3 runs 15 residues. V trimming: 10 bases; J trimming: 3 bases; junction bases outside the gene matches: 15. Germline CDR1 WNHNN, CDR2 SYGVQD (reference sequence). As DNA, the CDR3 is TGCGCCACCCGAGAGAGGGAGCGGGGCGGCTACGAGCAGTACTTC. Translating it yields CATRERERGGYEQYF.

This clone was seen a few times. The same CDR3 is also encoded by other DNA sequences in this sample. The V call is TRBV5-1, the J call TRBJ2-7; 10 nucleotides align to TRBD1. CDR3 length equals 14 residues. V gave up 4 bases and J gave up 4 bases; unmatched junction bases: 5. The V gene's germline CDR1 is SGHRS and CDR2 YFSETQ. CDR3 region: CASSPGQGVYEQYF. The DNA for the CDR3 is TGCGCCAGCAGCCCCGGACAGGGGGTATACGAGCAGTACTTC.